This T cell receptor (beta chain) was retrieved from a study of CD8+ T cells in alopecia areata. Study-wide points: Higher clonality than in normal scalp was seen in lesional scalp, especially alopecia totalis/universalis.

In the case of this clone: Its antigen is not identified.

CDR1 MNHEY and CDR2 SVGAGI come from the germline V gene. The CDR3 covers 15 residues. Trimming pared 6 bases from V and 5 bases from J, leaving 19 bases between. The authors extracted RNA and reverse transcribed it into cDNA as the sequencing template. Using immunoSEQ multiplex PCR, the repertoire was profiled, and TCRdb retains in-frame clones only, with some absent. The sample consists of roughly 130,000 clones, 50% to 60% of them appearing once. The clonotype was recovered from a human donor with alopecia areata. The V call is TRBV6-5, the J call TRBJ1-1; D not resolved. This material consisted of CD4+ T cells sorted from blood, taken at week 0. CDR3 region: CASRPGWERRTEAFF. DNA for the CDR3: TGTGCCAGCAGACCCGGGTGGGAGAGAAGAACTGAAGCTTTCTTT.